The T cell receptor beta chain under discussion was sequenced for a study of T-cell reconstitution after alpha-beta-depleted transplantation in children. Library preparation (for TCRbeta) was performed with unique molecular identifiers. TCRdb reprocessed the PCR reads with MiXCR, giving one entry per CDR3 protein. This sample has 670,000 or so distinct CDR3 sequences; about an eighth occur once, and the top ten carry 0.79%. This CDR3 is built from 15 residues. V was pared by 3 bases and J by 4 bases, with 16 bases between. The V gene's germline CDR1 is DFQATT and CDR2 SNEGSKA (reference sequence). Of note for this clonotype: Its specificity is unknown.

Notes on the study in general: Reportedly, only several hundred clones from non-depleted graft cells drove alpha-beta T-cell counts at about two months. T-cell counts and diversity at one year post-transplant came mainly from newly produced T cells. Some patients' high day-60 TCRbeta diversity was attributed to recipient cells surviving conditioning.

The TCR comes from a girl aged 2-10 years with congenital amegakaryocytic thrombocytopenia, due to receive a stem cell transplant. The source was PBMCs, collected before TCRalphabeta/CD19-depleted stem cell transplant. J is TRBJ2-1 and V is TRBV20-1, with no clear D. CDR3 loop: CSARGSPPSYNEQFF. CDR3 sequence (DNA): TGCAGTGCTAGGGGCTCGCCCCCGTCTTACAATGAGCAGTTCTTC.